These 21 T cell receptor beta chains came from one sample sequenced in a study of T cells in Graves' hyperthyroidism and ophthalmopathy. Amplification of TCR beta CDR3 regions was performed using RNA transcripts as template. First-round RT-PCR with HTBI primers amplified the TCR CDR3 region. TCRdb fed the multiplex PCR reads into MiXCR, producing one record per CDR3 protein. Altogether 650,000 to 850,000 distinct CDR3 sequences are present, over 15% being singletons, with the ten largest covering about a sixth. The sample comprised blood. Receptor source: a woman between 45 and 65 years old with Graves' hyperthyroidism that later progressed to Graves' ophthalmopathy.

This clonotype was seen a handful of times. The CDR3: CASSQAPTGFVSNQPQHF. For the CDR3, the DNA is TGCGCCAGCAGCCAAGCCCCGACAGGGTTTGTCAGCAATCAGCCCCAGCATTTT. This chain links TRBV4-1 with TRBJ1-5; 7 positions match TRBD1. The germline gives CDR1 MGHRA, CDR2 YSYEKL. The CDR3 totals 18 residues. V trimming: 1 base; J trimming: 1 base; junction bases outside the gene matches: 10.

This clonotype was seen at least ten times. The rearrangement uses TRBV2 and TRBJ1-1; 10 nucleotides match TRBD1. Trimming took 6 bases from V and 1 from J; bases not matched to a gene: 5. The CDR3 consists of 15 residues. CDR1 SNHLY and CDR2 FYNNEI come from the germline V gene. The CDR3 DNA is TGTGCCAGCAGAGATGGGGACAGGGGGAACACTGAAGCTTTCTTT. This codes for CASRDGDRGNTEAFF.

This clonotype has more than one count but fewer than ten. The gene calls are TRBV6-4 and TRBJ2-1; 7 bases map to TRBD2. V gave up 3 bases and J gave up 4 bases; unmatched junction bases: 3. This CDR3 is 14 amino acids long. Germline-derived CDR1 and CDR2 are MRHNA and SNTAGT. Here the CDR3 reads CASSEGGRYNEQFF. The CDR3, as DNA: TGTGCCAGCAGTGAGGGGGGGAGATACAATGAGCAGTTCTTC.

This clonotype was found many times. The chain links TRBV5-1 to TRBJ1-2, with 8 bases fitting TRBD1. This CDR3 spans 17 amino acids. The trim removed 2 bases at V and 7 bases at J, leaving 16 bases unmatched. Germline V lookup: CDR1 SGHRS, CDR2 YFSETQ. The CDR3, as DNA: TGCGCCAGCAGCTTCCAGAGCGGGGTTGGACAGGGCGGTGGCTACACCTTC. Translating gives CASSFQSGVGQGGGYTF.

In the case of this clonotype: At one end the junction does not follow the germline gene, possibly because of a read error. This chain connects TRBV27 to TRBJ1-5, with a possible D match to TRBD1 (5 bases). Germline V gene data show CDR1 as MNHEY and CDR2 as SMNVEV (reference sequence). The CDR3 loop spans 14 amino acids. The CDR3 nucleotides are TGTGCCAGCAGTTTACCAGGGAGCAATCAGCCCCAACATTTT. Residues: CASSLPGSNQPQHF.

This clonotype appeared many times. The genes are TRBV18 and TRBJ2-5; 7 nucleotides align to TRBD2. This CDR3 is 15 amino acids long. The germline V gene encodes CDR1 KGHSH and CDR2 LQKENI. J gave up 2 bases and V 2 bases, and 5 bases lay outside the gene matches. The DNA for the CDR3 is TGTGCCAGCTCACCAAGCGGGGCAAATCAAGAGACCCAGTACTTC. Residues: CASSPSGANQETQYF.

This clonotype was counted ten times or more. The rearrangement joins TRBV11-3 to TRBJ2-1; TRBD2 matches 7 bases. The germline V gene has CDR1 SGHNT and CDR2 YENEEA. V lost 1 base to trimming and J lost 4 bases; unmatched junction nucleotides: 4. The CDR3 length is 15 residues. This chain's CDR3 is CASSLGPGGYNEQFF. CDR3 coding DNA: TGTGCCAGCAGCTTAGGACCGGGGGGATACAATGAGCAGTTCTTC.

CDR3: CASSFIGESPLHF. CDR3 nucleotides: TGTGCCAGCAGCTTTATTGGGGAGTCACCCCTCCACTTT. The chain couples TRBV7-9 to TRBJ1-6; no clear D. Germline V gene lookup returns CDR1 SEHNR and CDR2 FQNEAQ (reference sequence). Trimming took off 3 bases at V and 10 bases at J, with 10 bases between the two ends. The CDR3 loop spans 13 amino acids.

This clonotype showed up just a few times. The chain has TRBV12-3 or TRBV12-4 and TRBJ2-7; no reliable D call. Trimming left V 6 bases short and J 6 bases short, with 12 bases between. The length of the CDR3 is 12 residues. The CDR3 DNA follows: TGTGCCAGCAGCTCTGCCCCCAGCGAGCAGTACTTC. Translation gives CASSSAPSEQYF.

Only a few counts were recorded for this clonotype. The CDR3 DNA is TGCGCCAGCAGCTTCCTAGGAGACACAGATACGCAGTATTTT. Its translation is CASSFLGDTDTQYF. The V call is TRBV5-1, the J call TRBJ2-3; D uncertain. From germline, CDR1 is SGHRS and CDR2 YFSETQ. V lost 2 bases and J 2 bases, leaving 9 bases between the germline ends. The CDR3 contains 14 residues.

The chain carries TRBV27 and TRBJ2-1, with 9 bases identical to TRBD1. Germline loops: CDR1 MNHEY, CDR2 SMNVEV (reference sequence). The CDR3 loop spans 13 amino acids. The trim removed 7 bases at V and 3 bases at J, leaving 1 base unmatched. The chain's CDR3 is CASTTGGYNEQFF. Written as DNA, the CDR3 is TGTGCCAGCACGACAGGGGGCTACAATGAGCAGTTCTTC.

This clonotype was counted a few times. The rearrangement uses TRBV20-1 and TRBJ2-7; the match to TRBD1 covers 9 bases. This CDR3 comprises 20 residues. Germline CDR1 and CDR2: DFQATT and SNEGSKA (reference sequence). The ends lost 1 base at V and 2 bases at J; junction bases unmatched: 21. CDR3 DNA: TGCAGTGCTAGAGTACAGCGGTCCACCCGGGGGGACAGGGCAACCTACGAGCAGTACTTC. Its protein is CSARVQRSTRGDRATYEQYF.

This clonotype was seen many times. This chain joins TRBV7-6 and TRBJ2-1; the match to TRBD2 covers 8 bases. Germline V CDR1 and CDR2: SGHVS, FNYEAQ. This CDR3 spans 15 amino acids. Trimming removed 2 bases from V and 4 bases from J; junction bases left unmatched: 4. Here the CDR3 reads CASSLRGGGYNEQFF. CDR3 nucleotide sequence: TGTGCCAGCAGCTTACGGGGGGGTGGGTACAATGAGCAGTTCTTC.

This clonotype was seen only a few times. The J gene is TRBJ2-5, the V gene TRBV2, with TRBD2 identical over 13 bases. CDR1 is SNHLY and CDR2 is FYNNEI in the germline V gene. The CDR3 has 14 amino acids. The V and J ends lost 8 bases and 5 bases, in that order; junction bases with no gene match: 5. The CDR3 DNA follows: TGTGCCAGCCTACTAGCGGGGGGGCCCGAGACCCAGTACTTC. This translates into CASLLAGGPETQYF.

This clonotype was seen only a few times. The genes are TRBV6-2 or TRBV6-3 and TRBJ2-1; a possible D gene is TRBD1 (6 bases). Trimming cost V 5 bases and J 8 bases, with 13 bases left between them. This CDR3 region has 13 residues. Germline V lookup: CDR1 MNHEY, CDR2 SVGEGT. The CDR3 here is CASSAQGRDEQFF. CDR3 sequence (DNA): TGTGCCAGCAGTGCACAGGGAAGGGATGAGCAGTTCTTC.

This clonotype was recorded at least ten times. The genes are TRBV12-5 and TRBJ1-6, with D possibly being TRBD1 (6 bases). Trimming shortened V by 5 bases and J by 6 bases, and 11 bases separated the two germline ends. This CDR3 spans 14 amino acids. Germline CDR1 is LGHNT and CDR2 is FRNRAP. The CDR3 region is CASGPQGVNSPLHF. Written as DNA, the CDR3 is TGTGCTAGTGGTCCACAGGGAGTTAATTCACCCCTCCACTTT.

Many counts were recorded for this clonotype. The V and J genes are TRBV12-3 or TRBV12-4 and TRBJ2-7; perhaps TRBD2 as D (6 bases). Trimming removed 3 bases from V and 3 bases from J, with 12 bases in between. This CDR3 contains 14 residues. For the CDR3, the DNA is TGTGCCAGCAGTTTCTTTCCGCGGGACTACGAGCAGTACTTC. Protein: CASSFFPRDYEQYF.

This clonotype was picked up a small number of times. V gene TRBV28 combines with J gene TRBJ2-7, with unresolved D. Germline lookup yields CDR1 MDHEN and CDR2 SYDVKM. CDR3 length equals 14 residues. Trimming took off 6 bases at V and 2 bases at J, with 14 bases between the two ends. As DNA, the CDR3 is TGTGCCAGCAGATCTACCAGGATCCCCTACGAGCAGTACTTC. Protein: CASRSTRIPYEQYF.

This clonotype was recorded a few times. The V and J genes are TRBV5-1 and TRBJ2-2; 7 bases match TRBD1. The junction had 7 bases not matched to a gene; V was cut back by 4 bases and J by 7 bases. Germline values: CDR1 SGHRS, CDR2 YFSETQ. The CDR3 is 14 residues long. CDR3 DNA: TGCGCCAGCAGCCAAGGACAGGAGAGCGGGGAGCTGTTTTTT. Protein sequence: CASSQGQESGELFF.

The rearrangement links TRBV3-1 to TRBJ2-2; D is ambiguous. Germline CDR1 LGHDT, CDR2 YNNKEL (reference sequence). The V gene lost 1 base and the J gene lost 6 bases, with 9 bases spanning the gap. This CDR3 contains 14 residues. The CDR3 DNA reads as TGTGCCAGCAGCCAAGTCCAGTTGTCCGGGGAGCTGTTTTTT. Protein product: CASSQVQLSGELFF.

This clonotype was seen a handful of times. J is TRBJ2-5 and V is TRBV29-1; D unresolved. CDR1 SQVTM and CDR2 ANQGSEA come from the germline V gene. V dropped 3 bases and J dropped 4 bases, with 12 bases sitting between them. The CDR3 spans 13 residues. CDR3 nucleotide sequence: TGCAGCGTTGATGCTGTCTGGGGAGAGACCCAGTACTTC. Translation gives CSVDAVWGETQYF.